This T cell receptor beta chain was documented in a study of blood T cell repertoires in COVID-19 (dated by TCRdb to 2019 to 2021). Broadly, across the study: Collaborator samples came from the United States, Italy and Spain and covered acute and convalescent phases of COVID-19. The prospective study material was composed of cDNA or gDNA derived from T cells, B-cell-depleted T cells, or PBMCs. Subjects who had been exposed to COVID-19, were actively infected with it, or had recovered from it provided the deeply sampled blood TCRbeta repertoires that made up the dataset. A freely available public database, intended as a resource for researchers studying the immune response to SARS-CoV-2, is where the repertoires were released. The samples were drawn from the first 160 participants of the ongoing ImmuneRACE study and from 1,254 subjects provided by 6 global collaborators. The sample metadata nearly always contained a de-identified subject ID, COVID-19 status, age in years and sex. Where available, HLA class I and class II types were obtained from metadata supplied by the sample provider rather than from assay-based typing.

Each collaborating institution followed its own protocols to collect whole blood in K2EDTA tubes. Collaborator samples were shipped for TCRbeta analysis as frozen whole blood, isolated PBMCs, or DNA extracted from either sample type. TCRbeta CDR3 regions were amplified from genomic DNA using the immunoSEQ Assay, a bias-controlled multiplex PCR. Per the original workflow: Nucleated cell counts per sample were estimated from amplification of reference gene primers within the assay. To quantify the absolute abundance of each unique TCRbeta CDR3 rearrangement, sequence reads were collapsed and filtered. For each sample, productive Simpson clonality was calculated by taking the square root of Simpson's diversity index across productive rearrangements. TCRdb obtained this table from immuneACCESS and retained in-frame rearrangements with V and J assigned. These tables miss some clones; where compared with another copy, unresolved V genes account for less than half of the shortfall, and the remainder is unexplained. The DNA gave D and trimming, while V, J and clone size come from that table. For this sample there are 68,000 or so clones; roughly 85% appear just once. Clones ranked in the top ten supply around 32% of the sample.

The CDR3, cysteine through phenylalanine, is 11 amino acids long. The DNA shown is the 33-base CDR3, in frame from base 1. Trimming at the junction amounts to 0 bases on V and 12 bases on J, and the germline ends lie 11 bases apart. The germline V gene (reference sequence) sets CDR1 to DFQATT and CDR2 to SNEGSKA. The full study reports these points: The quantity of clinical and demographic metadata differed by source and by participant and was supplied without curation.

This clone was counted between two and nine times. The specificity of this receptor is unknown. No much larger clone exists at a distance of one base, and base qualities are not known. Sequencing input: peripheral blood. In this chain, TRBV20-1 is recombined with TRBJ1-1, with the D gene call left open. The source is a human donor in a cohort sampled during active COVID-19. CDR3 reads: CSARDGAGTFF. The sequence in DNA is TGCAGTGCTAGAGATGGTGCAGGCACTTTCTTT.